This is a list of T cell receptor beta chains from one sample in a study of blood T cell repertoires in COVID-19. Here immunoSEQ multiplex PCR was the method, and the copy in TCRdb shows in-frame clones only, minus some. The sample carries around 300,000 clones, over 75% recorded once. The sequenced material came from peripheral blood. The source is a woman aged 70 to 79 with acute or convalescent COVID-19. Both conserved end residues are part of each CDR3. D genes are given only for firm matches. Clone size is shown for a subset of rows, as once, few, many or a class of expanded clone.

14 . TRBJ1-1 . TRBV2 CASSLQGFGTEAFF TGTGCCAGCAGCTTACAGGGATTCGGCACTGAAGCTTTCTTT
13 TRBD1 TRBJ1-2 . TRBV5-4 CASSAGTGRGYTF TGTGCCAGCAGCGCAGGGACAGGGCGGGGCTACACCTTC
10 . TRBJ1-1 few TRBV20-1 CSAPDREAFF TGCAGTGCGCCCGACAGGGAAGCTTTCTTT
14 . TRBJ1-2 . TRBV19 CASTRTEGPYGYTF TGTGCCAGTACCAGAACAGAGGGCCCCTATGGCTACACCTTC
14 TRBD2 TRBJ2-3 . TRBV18 CASSPGLAPDTQYF TGTGCCAGCTCGCCCGGACTAGCCCCAGATACGCAGTATTTT
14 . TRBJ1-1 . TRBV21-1 CASSRRGRNTEAFF TGTGCCAGCAGCAGACGTGGGAGGAACACTGAAGCTTTCTTT
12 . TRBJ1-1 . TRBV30 CAWSLKTSEAFF TGTGCCTGGAGTTTGAAAACTTCTGAAGCTTTCTTT
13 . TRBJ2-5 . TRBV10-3 CAIRPPGQETQYF TGTGCCATCAGGCCCCCGGGCCAAGAGACCCAGTACTTC
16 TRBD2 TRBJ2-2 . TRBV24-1 CATMTSGGSDTGELFF TGTGCCACCATGACTAGCGGGGGATCGGACACCGGGGAGCTGTTTTTT
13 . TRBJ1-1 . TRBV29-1 CSVEITAGPEAFF TGCAGCGTTGAAATCACGGCAGGGCCTGAAGCTTTCTTT
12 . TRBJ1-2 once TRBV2 CASSTANYGYTF TGTGCCAGCAGTACAGCCAACTATGGCTACACCTTC
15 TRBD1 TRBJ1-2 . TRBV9 CASSPRDRENYGYTF TGTGCCAGCAGCCCCCGGGACAGGGAAAACTATGGCTACACCTTC
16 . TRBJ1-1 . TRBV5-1 CASAPEPRASNTEAFF TGCGCCAGCGCGCCCGAACCTAGAGCCTCGAACACTGAAGCTTTCTTT